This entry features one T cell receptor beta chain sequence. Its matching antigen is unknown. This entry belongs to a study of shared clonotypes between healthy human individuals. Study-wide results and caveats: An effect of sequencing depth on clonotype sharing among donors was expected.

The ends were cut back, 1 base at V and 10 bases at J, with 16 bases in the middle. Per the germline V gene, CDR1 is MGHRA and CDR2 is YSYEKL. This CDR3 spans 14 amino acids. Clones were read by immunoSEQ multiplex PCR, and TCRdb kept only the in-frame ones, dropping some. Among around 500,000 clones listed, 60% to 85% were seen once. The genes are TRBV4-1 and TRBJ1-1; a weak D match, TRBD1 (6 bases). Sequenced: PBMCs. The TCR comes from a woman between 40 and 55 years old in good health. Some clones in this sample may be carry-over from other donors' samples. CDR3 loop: CASSQVFRVRGAFF. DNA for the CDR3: TGCGCCAGCAGCCAAGTATTTCGGGTCAGGGGAGCTTTCTTT.